This TCR beta chain appears in the sequencing data of a study of cytomegalovirus exposure and HLA in healthy donors. Turning to the study itself: Earlier results showed roughly 120 million unique TCR beta sequences derived from around 170 million T cells. Points from the study as a whole: In a later analysis, at a false discovery rate of 0.05, fewer than 20,000 TCR beta sequences were associated with HLA alleles. Cytomegalovirus-associated status was assigned to about 180 TCR beta chains.

This clone was recorded only once. Its target is unknown. The PCR made use of 60 Vbeta and 13 Jbeta primers. Profiling relied on immunoSEQ multiplex PCR, and the TCRdb table lists in-frame clones only, not all of them. The sample comprises nearly 110,000 clones, roughly 70% of which are singletons, and around 13% rests with the top ten. Samples came from healthy bone marrow donors. What was sequenced was PBMCs. This clonotype originated in a middle-aged woman in good health and CMV-seropositive.

The CDR3 DNA reads TGTGCCTGGAGCACAGGGACTAATGAAAAACTGTTTTTT. This gives the protein CAWSTGTNEKLFF. The chain has TRBV30 and TRBJ1-4; TRBD1 might be the D (6 bases). The CDR3 is 13 residues long. Trimming left V 3 bases short and J 2 bases short, with 7 bases between. Germline values: CDR1 GTSNPN, CDR2 SVGIG (reference sequence).